This TCR beta chain originates from a study of T-cell reconstitution after alpha-beta-depleted transplantation in children. V shed 3 bases, J shed 5 bases, and the junction held 10 bases outside the gene matches. The CDR3 is 15 amino acids. Germline loops: CDR1 MDHEN, CDR2 SYDVKM. Unique molecular identifiers were incorporated into the prepared TCRbeta library. From the PCR reads, TCRdb called clonotypes with MiXCR, one entry per CDR3 protein. The sample shows around 16,000 distinct CDR3 sequences, roughly 8% of them seen only once. The starting material was PBMCs, mostly from graft donor cells, obtained 60 days after TCRalphabeta/CD19-depleted stem cell transplant. The chain combines TRBV28 with TRBJ2-7; 7 nucleotides agree with TRBD1. This sequence was found in a boy under two years old who had a stem cell transplant for Wiskott-Aldrich syndrome, so the T cells may come from the graft donor. The CDR3 bases are TGTGCCAGCAGTTTCCTATCCCCGACAGGGAACGAGCAGTACTTC. It is translated as CASSFLSPTGNEQYF.